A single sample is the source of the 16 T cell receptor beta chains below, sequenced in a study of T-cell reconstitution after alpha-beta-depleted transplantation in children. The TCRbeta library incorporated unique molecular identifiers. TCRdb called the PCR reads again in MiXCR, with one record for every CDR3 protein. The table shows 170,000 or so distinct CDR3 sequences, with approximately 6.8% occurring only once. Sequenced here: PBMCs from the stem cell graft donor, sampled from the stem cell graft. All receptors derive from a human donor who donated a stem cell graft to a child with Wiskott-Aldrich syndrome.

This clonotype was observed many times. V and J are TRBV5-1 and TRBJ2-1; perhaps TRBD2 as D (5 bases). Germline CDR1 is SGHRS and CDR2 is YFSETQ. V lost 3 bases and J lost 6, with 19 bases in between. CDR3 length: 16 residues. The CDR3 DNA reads TGCGCCAGCAGCTCCATCGCCCGAGACTACGGCAATGAGCAGTTCTTC. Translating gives CASSSIARDYGNEQFF.

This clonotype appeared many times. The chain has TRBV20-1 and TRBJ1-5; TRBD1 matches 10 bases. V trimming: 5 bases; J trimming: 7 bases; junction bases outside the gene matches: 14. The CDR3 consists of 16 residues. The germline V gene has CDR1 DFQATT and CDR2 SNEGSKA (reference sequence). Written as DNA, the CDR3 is TGCAGTGCTGGAGGCATCGACAGGGGGCGGGGGCAGCCCCAGCATTTT. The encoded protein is CSAGGIDRGRGQPQHF.

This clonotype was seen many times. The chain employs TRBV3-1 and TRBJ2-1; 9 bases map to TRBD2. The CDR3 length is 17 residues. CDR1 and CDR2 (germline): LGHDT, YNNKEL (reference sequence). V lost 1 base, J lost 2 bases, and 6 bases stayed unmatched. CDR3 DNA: TGTGCCAGCAGCCAAGGCCTAGCGGGGAACACCTACAATGAGCAGTTCTTC. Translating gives CASSQGLAGNTYNEQFF.

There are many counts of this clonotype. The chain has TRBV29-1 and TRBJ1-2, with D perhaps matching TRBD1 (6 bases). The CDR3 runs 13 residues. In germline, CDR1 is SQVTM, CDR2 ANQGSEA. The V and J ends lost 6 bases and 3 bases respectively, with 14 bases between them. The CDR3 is CSVQGLVDYGYTF. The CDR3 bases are TGCAGCGTACAGGGCCTTGTCGACTATGGCTACACCTTC.

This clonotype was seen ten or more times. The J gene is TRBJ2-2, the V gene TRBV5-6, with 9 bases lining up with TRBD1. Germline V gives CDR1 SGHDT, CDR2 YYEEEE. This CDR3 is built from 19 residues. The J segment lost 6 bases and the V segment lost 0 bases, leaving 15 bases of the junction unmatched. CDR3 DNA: TGTGCCAGCAGCTTGGGGACAGGGGCCAGCTTTCCACCATCCGGGGAGCTGTTTTTT. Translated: CASSLGTGASFPPSGELFF.

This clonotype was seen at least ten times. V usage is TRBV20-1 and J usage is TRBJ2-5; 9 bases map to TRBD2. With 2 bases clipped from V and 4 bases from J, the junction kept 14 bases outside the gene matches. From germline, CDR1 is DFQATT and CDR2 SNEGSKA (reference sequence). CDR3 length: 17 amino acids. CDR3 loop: CSARPRFLAGRGETQYF. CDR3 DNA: TGCAGTGCTAGACCCCGATTTCTAGCGGGGAGGGGAGAGACCCAGTACTTC.

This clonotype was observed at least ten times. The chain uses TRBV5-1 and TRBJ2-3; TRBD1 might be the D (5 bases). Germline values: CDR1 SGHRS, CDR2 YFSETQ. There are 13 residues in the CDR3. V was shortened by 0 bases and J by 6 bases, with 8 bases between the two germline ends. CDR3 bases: TGCGCCAGCAGCTTGGGACAGCCGGATACGCAGTATTTT. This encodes CASSLGQPDTQYF.

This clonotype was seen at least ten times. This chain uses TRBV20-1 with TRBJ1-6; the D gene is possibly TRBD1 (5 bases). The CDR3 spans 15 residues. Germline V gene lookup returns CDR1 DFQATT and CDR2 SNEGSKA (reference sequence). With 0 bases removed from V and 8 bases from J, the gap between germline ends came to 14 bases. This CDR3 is CSARDRQLGDSPLHF. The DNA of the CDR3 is TGCAGTGCTAGAGATCGTCAGCTAGGGGATTCACCCCTCCACTTT.

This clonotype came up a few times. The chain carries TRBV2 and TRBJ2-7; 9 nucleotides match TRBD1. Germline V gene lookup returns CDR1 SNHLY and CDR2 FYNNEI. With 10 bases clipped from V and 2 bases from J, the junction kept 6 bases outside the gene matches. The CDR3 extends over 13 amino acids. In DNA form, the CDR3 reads TGTGCCATCGGGGACAGGGTAACCTACGAGCAGTACTTC. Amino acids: CAIGDRVTYEQYF.

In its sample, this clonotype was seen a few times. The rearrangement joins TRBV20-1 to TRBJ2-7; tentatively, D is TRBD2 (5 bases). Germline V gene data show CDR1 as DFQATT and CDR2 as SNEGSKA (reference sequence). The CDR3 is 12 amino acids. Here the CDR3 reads CSQQRERDEQYF. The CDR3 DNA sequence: TGCAGCCAACAAAGAGAGAGGGACGAGCAGTACTTC.

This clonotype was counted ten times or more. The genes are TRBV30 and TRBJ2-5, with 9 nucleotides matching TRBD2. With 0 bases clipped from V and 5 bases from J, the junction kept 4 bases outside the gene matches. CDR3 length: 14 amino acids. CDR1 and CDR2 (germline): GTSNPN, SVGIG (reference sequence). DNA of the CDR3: TGTGCCTGGAGTGTCGGCGGGGGGGGGGAGACCCAGTACTTC. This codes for CAWSVGGGGETQYF. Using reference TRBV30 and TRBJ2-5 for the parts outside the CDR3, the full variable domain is SQTIHQWPATLVQPVGSPLSLECTVEGTSNPNLYWYRQAAGRGLQLLFYSVGIGQISSEVPQNLSASRPQDRQFILSSKKLLLSDSGFYLCAWSVGGGGETQYFGPGTRLLVL.

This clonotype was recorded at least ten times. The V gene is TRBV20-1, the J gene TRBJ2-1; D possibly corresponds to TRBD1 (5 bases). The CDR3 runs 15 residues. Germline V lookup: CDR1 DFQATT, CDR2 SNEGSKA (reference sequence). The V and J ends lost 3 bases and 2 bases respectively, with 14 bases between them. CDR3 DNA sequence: TGCAGTGCTAGCCCTGGAAGGGGCCCCTACAATGAGCAGTTCTTC. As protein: CSASPGRGPYNEQFF.

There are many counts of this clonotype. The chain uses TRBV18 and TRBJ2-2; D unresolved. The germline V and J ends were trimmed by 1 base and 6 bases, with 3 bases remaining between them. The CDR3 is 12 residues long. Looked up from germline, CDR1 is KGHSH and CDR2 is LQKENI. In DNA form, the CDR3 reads TGTGCCAGCTCACCACTGTCCGGGGAGCTGTTTTTT. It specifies CASSPLSGELFF.

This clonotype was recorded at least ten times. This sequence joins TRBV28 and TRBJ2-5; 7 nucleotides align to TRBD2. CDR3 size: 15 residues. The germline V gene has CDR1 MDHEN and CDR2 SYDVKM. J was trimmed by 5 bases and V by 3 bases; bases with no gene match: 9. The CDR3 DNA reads TGTGCCAGCAGTTTCGGGGGAGGGCCATTGGAGACCCAGTACTTC. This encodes CASSFGGGPLETQYF.

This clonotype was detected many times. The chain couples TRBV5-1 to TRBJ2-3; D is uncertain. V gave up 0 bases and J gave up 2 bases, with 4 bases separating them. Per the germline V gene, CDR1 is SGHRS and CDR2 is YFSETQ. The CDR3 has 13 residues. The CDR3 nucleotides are TGCGCCAGCAGCTTGGGTCCCACAGATACGCAGTATTTT. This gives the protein CASSLGPTDTQYF.

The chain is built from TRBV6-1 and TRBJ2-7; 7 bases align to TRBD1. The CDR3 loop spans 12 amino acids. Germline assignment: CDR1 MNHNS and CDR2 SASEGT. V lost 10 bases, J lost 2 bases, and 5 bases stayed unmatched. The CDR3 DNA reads TGTGCCATCAGCCAGGGGGCCTACGAGCAGTACTTC. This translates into CAISQGAYEQYF.